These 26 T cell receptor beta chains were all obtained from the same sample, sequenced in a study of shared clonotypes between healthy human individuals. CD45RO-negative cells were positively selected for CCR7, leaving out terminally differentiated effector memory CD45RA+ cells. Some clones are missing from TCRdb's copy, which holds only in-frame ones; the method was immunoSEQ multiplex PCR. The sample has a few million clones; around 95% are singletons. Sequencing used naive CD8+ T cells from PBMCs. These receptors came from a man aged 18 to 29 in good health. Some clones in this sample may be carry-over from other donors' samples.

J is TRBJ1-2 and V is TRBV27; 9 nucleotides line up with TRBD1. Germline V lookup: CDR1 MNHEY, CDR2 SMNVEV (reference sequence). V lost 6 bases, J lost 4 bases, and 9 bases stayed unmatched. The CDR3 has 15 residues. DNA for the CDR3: TGTGCCAGCAGCACCCACCGGGGACAGGGCTATGGCTACACCTTC. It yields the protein CASSTHRGQGYGYTF.

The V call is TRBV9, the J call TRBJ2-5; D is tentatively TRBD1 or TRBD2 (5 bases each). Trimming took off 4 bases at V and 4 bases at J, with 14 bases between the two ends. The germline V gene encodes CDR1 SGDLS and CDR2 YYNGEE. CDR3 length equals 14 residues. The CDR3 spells CASSTTGDPETQYF. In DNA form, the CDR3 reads TGTGCCAGCAGCACAACCGGGGACCCAGAGACCCAGTACTTC.

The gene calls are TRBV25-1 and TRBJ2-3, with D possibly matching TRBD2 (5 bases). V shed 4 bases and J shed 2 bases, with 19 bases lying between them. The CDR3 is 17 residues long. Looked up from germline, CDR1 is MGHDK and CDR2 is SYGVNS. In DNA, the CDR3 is TGTGCCAGCAGTGGTCTCGGGGAACCATCGTACACAGATACGCAGTATTTT. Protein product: CASSGLGEPSYTDTQYF.

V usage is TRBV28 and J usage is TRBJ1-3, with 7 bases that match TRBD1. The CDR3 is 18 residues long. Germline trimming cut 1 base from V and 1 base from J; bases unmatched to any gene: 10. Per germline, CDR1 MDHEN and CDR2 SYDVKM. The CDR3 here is CASSLYSGQVLSGNTIYF. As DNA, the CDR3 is TGTGCCAGCAGTTTATATTCCGGACAGGTTCTTTCTGGAAACACCATATATTTT. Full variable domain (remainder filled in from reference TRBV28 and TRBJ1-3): DVKVTQSSRYLVKRTGEKVFLECVQDMDHENMFWYRQDPGLGLRLIYFSYDVKMKEKGDIPEGYSVSREKKERFSLILESASTNQTSMYLCASSLYSGQVLSGNTIYFGEGSWLTVV.

The CDR3 DNA reads TGTGCCAGCAGCGTGGGGAACATGGGGTCGGGTGAGCAGTTCTTC. It codes for CASSVGNMGSGEQFF. The V call is TRBV9, the J call TRBJ2-1; no clear D gene. V shed 2 bases and J shed 9 bases, with 18 bases lying between them. Germline loops: CDR1 SGDLS, CDR2 YYNGEE. The length of the CDR3 is 15 residues.

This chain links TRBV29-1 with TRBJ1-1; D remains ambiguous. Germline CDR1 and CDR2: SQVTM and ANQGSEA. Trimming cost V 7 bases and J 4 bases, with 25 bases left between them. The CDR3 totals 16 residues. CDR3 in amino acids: CSGAYLVGLRSTEAFF. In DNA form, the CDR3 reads TGCAGCGGTGCCTACCTAGTGGGTCTTCGGTCCACTGAAGCTTTCTTT. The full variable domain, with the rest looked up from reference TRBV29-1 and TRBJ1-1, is SAVISQKPSRDICQRGTSLTIQCQVDSQVTMMFWYRQQPGQSLTLIATANQGSEATYESGFVIDKFPISRPNLTFSTLTVSNMSPEDSSIYLCSGAYLVGLRSTEAFFGQGTRLTVV.

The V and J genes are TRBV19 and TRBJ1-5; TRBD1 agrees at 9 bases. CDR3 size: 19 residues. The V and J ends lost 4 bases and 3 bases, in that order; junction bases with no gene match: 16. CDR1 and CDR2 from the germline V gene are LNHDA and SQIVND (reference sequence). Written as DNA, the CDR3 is TGTGCCAGTAGTAGGCTAGCCCCGGGACAGGGTGTATCCAATCAGCCCCAGCATTTT. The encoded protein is CASSRLAPGQGVSNQPQHF. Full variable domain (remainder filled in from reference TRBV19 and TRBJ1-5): DGGITQSPKYLFRKEGQNVTLSCEQNLNHDAMYWYRQDPGQGLRLIYYSQIVNDFQKGDIAEGYSVSREKKESFPLTVTSAQKNPTAFYLCASSRLAPGQGVSNQPQHFGDGTRLSIL.

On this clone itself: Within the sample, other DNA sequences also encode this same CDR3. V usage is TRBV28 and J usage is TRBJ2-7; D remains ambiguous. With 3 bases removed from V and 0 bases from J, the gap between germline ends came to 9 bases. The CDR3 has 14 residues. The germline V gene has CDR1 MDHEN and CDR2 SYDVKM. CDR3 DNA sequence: TGTGCCAGCAGTTTCCGGCCGAGCTCCTACGAGCAGTACTTC. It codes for CASSFRPSSYEQYF.

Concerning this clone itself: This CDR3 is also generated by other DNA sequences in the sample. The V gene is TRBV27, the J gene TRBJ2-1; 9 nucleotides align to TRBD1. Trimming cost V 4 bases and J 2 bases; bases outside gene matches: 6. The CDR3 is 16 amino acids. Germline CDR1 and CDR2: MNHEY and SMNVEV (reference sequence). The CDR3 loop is CASSSPGTGTYNEQFF. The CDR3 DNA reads TGTGCCAGCAGTTCCCCCGGGACAGGGACCTACAATGAGCAGTTCTTC.

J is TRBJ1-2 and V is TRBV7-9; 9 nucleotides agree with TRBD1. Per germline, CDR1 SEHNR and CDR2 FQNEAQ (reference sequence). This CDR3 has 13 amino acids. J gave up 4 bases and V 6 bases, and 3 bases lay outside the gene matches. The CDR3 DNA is TGTGCCAGCAGTACGGGACAGGGCTATGGCTACACCTTC. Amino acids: CASSTGQGYGYTF.

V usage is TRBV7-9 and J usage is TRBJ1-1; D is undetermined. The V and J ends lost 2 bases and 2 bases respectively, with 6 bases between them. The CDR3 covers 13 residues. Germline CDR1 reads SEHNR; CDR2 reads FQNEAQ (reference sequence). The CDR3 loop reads CASSLLSNTEAFF. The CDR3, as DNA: TGTGCCAGCAGCTTACTATCCAACACTGAAGCTTTCTTT.

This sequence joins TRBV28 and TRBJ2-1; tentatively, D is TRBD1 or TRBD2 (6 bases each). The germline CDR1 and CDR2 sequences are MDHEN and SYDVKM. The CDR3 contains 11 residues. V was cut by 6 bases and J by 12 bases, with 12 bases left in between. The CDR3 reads CASSPSGAQFF. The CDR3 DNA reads TGTGCCAGCAGCCCGTCGGGGGCGCAGTTCTTC.

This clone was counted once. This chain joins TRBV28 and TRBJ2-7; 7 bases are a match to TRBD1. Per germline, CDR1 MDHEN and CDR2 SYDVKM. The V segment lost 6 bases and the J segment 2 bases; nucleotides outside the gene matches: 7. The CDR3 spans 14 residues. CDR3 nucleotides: TGTGCCAGCAGAAGGGACAGCAGTACCTACGAGCAGTACTTC. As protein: CASRRDSSTYEQYF.

For the CDR3, the DNA is TGTGCCAGCAGCTTAGGGTGGGGTCACTACGAGCAGTACTTC. It is translated as CASSLGWGHYEQYF. The chain combines TRBV11-2 with TRBJ2-7; D uncertain. The CDR3 extends over 14 amino acids. Per the germline V gene, CDR1 is SGHAT and CDR2 is FQNNGV. V was shortened by 1 base and J by 3 bases, with 10 bases between the two germline ends.

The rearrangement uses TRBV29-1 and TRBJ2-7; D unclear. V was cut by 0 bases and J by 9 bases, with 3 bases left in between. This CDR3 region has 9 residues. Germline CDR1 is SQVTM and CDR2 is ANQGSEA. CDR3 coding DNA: TGCAGCGTTGAAGATTGGCAGTACTTC. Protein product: CSVEDWQYF.

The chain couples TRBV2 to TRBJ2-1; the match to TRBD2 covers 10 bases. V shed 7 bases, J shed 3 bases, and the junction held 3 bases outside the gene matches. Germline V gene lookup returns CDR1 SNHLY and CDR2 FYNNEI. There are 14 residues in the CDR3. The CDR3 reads CASKASGGYNEQFF. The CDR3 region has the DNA TGTGCCAGCAAGGCTAGCGGGGGCTACAATGAGCAGTTCTTC.

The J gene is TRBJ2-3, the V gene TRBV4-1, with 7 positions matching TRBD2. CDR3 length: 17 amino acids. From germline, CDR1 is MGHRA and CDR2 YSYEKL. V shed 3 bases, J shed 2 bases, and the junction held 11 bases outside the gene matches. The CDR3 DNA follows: TGCGCCAGCAGCCAGCCAGGGCTAGCGGAAATCACAGATACGCAGTATTTT. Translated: CASSQPGLAEITDTQYF.

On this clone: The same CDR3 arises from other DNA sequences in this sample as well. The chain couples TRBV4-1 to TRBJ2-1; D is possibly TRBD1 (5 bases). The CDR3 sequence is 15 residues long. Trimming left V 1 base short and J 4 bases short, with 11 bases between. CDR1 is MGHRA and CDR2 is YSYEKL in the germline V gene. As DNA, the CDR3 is TGCGCCAGCAGCCAAGGACCCGGACAATACAATGAGCAGTTCTTC. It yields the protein CASSQGPGQYNEQFF.

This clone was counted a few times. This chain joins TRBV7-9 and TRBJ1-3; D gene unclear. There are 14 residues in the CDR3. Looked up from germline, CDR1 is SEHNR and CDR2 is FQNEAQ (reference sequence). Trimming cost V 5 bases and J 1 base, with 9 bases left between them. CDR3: CASSPNPSGNTIYF. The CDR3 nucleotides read TGTGCCAGCAGCCCAAACCCATCTGGAAACACCATATATTTT.

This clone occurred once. CDR3 loop: CASAPPGLNNEQFF. CDR3 DNA sequence: TGTGCCAGCGCGCCTCCGGGACTAAACAATGAGCAGTTCTTC. V is TRBV5-4 and J is TRBJ2-1; TRBD2 matches at 7 bases. Germline V gene lookup returns CDR1 SGHNT and CDR2 YYREEE (reference sequence). This CDR3 has 14 residues. Losses at the gene ends were 7 bases for V and 5 bases for J; bases not matched to a gene: 9.

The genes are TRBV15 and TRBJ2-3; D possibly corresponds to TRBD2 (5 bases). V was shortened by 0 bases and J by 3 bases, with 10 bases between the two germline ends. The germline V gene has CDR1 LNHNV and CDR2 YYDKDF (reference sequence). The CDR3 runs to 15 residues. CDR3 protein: CATSRDGVRTDTQYF. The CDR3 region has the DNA TGTGCCACCAGCAGAGACGGGGTTAGGACAGATACGCAGTATTTT.

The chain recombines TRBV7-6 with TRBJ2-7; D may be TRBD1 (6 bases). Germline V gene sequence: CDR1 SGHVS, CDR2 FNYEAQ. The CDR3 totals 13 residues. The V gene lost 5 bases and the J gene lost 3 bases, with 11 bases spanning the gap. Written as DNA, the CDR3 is TGTGCCAGCAGCCCGACAGGCCTCTACGAGCAGTACTTC. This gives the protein CASSPTGLYEQYF. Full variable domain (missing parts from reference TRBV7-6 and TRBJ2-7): GAGVSQSPRYKVTKRGQDVALRCDPISGHVSLYWYRQALGQGPEFLTYFNYEAQQDKSGLPNDRFSAERPEGSISTLTIQRTEQRDSAMYRCASSPTGLYEQYFGPGTRLTVT.

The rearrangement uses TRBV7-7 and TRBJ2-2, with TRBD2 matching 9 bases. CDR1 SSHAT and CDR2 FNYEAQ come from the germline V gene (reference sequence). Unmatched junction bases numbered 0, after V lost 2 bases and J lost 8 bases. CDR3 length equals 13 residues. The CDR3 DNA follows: TGTGCCAGCAGCTTACTAGCGGGAGGGGAGCTGTTTTTT. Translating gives CASSLLAGGELFF.

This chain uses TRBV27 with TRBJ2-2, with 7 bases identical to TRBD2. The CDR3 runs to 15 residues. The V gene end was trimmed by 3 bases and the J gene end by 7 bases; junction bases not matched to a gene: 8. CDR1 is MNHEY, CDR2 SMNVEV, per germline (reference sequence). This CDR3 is CASSFQTGGIGELFF. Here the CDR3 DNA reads TGTGCCAGCAGTTTCCAAACCGGGGGGATCGGGGAGCTGTTTTTT.

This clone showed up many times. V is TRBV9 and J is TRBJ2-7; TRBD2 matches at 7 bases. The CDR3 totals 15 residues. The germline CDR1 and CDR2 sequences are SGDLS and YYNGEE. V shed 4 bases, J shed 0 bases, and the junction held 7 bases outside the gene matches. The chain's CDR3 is CASSPHGGSSYEQYF. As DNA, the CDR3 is TGTGCCAGCAGCCCCCACGGCGGGAGCTCCTACGAGCAGTACTTC. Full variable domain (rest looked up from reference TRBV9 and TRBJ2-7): DSGVTQTPKHLITATGQRVTLRCSPRSGDLSVYWYQQSLDQGLQFLIQYYNGEERAKGNILERFSAQQFPDLHSELNLSSLELGDSALYFCASSPHGGSSYEQYFGPGTRLTVT.

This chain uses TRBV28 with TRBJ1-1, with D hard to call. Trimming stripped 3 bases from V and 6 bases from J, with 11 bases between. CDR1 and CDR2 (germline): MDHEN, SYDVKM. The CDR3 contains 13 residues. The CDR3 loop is CASSFSSNAEAFF. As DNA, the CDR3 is TGTGCCAGCAGTTTTTCCAGTAACGCTGAAGCTTTCTTT. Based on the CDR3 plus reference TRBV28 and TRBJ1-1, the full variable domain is DVKVTQSSRYLVKRTGEKVFLECVQDMDHENMFWYRQDPGLGLRLIYFSYDVKMKEKGDIPEGYSVSREKKERFSLILESASTNQTSMYLCASSFSSNAEAFFGQGTRLTVV.